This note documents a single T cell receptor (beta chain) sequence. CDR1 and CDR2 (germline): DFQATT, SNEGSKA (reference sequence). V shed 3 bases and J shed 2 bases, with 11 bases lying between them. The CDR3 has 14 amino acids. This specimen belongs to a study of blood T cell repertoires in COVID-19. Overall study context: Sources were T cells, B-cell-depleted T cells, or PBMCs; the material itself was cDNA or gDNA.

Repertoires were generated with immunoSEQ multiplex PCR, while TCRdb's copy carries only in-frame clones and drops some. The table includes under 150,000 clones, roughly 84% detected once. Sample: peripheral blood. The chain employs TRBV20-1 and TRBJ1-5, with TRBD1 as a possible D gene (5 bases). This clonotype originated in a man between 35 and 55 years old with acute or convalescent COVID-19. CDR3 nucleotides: TGCAGTGCTAGTGGGGCGGGGGGCAATCAGCCCCAGCATTTT. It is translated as CSASGAGGNQPQHF.